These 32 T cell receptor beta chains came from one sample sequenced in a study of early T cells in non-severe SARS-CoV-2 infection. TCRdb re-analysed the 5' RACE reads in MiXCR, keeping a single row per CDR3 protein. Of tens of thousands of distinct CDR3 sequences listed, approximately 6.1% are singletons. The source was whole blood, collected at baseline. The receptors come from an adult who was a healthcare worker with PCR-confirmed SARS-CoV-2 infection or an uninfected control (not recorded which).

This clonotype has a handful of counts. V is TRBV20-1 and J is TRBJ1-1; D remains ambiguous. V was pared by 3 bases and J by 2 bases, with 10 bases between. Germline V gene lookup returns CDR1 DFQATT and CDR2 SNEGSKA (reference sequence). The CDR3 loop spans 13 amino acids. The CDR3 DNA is TGCAGTGCTAGCTATGGCCAAAACACTGAAGCTTTCTTT. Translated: CSASYGQNTEAFF.

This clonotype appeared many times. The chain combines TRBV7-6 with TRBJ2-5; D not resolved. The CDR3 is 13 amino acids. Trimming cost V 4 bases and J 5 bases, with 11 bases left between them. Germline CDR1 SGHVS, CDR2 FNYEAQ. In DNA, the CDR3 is TGTGCCAGCAGCTCGGTCCCGCCGGAGACCCAGTACTTC. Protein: CASSSVPPETQYF.

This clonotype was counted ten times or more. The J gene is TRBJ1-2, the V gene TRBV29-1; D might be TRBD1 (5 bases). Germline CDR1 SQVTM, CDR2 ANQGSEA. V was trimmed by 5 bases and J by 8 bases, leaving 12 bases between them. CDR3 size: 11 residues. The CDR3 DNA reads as TGCAGCGTTTCTGGGGCCGTGGGCTACACCTTC. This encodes CSVSGAVGYTF.

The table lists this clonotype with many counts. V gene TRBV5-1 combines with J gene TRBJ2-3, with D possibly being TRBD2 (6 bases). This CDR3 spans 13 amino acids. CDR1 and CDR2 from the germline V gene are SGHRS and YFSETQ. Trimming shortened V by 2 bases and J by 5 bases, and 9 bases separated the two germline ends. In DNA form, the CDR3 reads TGCGCCAGCAGCTTTTCTAGCGAAGATACGCAGTATTTT. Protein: CASSFSSEDTQYF. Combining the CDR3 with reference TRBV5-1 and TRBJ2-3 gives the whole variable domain KAGVTQTPRYLIKTRGQQVTLSCSPISGHRSVSWYQQTPGQGLQFLFEYFSETQRNKGNFPGRFSGRQFSNSRSEMNVSTLELGDSALYLCASSFSSEDTQYFGPGTRLTVL.

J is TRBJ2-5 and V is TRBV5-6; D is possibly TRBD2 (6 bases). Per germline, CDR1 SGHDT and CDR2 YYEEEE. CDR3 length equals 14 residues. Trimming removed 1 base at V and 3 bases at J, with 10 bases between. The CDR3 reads CASSLSGEEETQYF. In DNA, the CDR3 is TGTGCCAGCAGCTTGTCGGGGGAGGAAGAGACCCAGTACTTC.

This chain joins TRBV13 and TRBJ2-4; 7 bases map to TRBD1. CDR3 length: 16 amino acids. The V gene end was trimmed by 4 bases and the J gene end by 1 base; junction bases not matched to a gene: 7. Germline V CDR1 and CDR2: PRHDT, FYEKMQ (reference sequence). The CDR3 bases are TGTGCCAGCAGCTCCCCAGACAGGGAGGCCAAAAACATTCAGTACTTC. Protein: CASSSPDREAKNIQYF.

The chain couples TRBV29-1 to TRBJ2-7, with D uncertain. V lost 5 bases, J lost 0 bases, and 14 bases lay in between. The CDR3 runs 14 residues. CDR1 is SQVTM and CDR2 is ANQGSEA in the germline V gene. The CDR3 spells CSVYLSPSSYEQYF. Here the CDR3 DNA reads TGCAGCGTTTATTTATCCCCGTCCTCCTACGAGCAGTACTTC.

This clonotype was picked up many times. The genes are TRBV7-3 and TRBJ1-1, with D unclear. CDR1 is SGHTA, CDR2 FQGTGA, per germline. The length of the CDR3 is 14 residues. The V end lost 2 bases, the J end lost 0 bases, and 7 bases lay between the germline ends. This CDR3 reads CASSLEEMNTEAFF. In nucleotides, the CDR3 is TGTGCCAGCAGCTTAGAAGAAATGAACACTGAAGCTTTCTTT.

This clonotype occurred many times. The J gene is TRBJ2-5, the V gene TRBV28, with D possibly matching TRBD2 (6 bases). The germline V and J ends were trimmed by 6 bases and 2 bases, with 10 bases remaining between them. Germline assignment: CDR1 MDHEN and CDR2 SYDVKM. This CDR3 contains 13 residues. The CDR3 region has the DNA TGTGCCAGCAGCGGACTAACGCAAGAGACCCAGTACTTC. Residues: CASSGLTQETQYF.

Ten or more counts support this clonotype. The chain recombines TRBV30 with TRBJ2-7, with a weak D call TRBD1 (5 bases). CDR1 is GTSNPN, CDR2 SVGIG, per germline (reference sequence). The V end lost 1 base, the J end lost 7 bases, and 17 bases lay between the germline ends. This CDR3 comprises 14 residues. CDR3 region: CAWSADSFGIEQYF. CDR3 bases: TGTGCCTGGAGTGCAGACAGTTTTGGTATTGAGCAGTACTTC. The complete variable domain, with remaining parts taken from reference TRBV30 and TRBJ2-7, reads SQTIHQWPATLVQPVGSPLSLECTVEGTSNPNLYWYRQAAGRGLQLLFYSVGIGQISSEVPQNLSASRPQDRQFILSSKKLLLSDSGFYLCAWSADSFGIEQYFGPGTRLTVT.

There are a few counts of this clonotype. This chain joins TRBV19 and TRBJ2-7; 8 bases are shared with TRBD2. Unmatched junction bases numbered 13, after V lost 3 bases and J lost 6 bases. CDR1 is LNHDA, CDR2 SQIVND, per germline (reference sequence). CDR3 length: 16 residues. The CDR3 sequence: CASSIGVGTRRVEQYF. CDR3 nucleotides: TGTGCCAGTAGTATCGGGGTCGGGACTAGAAGGGTCGAGCAGTACTTC. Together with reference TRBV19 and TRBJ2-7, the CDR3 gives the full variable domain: DGGITQSPKYLFRKEGQNVTLSCEQNLNHDAMYWYRQDPGQGLRLIYYSQIVNDFQKGDIAEGYSVSREKKESFPLTVTSAQKNPTAFYLCASSIGVGTRRVEQYFGPGTRLTVT.

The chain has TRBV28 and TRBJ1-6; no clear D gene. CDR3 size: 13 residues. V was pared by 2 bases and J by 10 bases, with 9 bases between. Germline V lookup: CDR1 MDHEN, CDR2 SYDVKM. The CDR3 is CASSLTLRSPLHF. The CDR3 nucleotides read TGTGCCAGCAGTTTAACCTTACGGTCACCCCTCCACTTT. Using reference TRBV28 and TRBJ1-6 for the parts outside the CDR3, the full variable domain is DVKVTQSSRYLVKRTGEKVFLECVQDMDHENMFWYRQDPGLGLRLIYFSYDVKMKEKGDIPEGYSVSREKKERFSLILESASTNQTSMYLCASSLTLRSPLHFGNGTRLTVT.

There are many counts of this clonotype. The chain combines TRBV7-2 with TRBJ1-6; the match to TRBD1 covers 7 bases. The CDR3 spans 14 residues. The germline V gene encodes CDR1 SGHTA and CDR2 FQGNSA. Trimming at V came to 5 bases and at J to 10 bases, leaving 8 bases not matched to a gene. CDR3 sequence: CASSPPGGWSPLHF. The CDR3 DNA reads TGTGCCAGCAGCCCCCCAGGGGGATGGTCACCCCTCCACTTT.

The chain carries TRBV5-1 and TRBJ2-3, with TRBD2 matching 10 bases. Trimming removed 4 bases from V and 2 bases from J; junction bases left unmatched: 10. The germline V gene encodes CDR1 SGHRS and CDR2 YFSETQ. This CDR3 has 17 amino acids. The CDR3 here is CASSPNIAGGFTDTQYF. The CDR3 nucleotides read TGCGCCAGCAGCCCGAACATAGCGGGAGGTTTCACAGATACGCAGTATTTT. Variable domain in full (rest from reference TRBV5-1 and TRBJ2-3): KAGVTQTPRYLIKTRGQQVTLSCSPISGHRSVSWYQQTPGQGLQFLFEYFSETQRNKGNFPGRFSGRQFSNSRSEMNVSTLELGDSALYLCASSPNIAGGFTDTQYFGPGTRLTVL.

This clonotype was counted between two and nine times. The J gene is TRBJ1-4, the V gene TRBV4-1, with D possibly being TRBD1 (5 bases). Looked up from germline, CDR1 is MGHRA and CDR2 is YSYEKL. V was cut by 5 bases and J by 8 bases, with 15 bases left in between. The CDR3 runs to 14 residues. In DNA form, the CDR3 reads TGCGCCAGCAGCTCCCTACGGAGGGACGAAAAACTGTTTTTT. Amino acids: CASSSLRRDEKLFF.

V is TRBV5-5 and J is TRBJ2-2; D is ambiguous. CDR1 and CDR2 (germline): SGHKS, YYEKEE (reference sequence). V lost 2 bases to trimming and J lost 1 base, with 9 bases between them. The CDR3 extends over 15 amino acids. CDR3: CASSFPGVNTGELFF. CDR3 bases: TGTGCCAGCAGCTTCCCTGGGGTGAACACCGGGGAGCTGTTTTTT.

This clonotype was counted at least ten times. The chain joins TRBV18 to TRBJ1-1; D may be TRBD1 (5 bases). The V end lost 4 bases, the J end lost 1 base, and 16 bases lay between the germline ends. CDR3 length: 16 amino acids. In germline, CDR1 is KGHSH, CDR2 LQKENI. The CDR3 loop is CASSRDSTMGNTEAFF. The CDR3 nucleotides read TGTGCCAGCTCACGGGACTCAACGATGGGGAACACTGAAGCTTTCTTT.

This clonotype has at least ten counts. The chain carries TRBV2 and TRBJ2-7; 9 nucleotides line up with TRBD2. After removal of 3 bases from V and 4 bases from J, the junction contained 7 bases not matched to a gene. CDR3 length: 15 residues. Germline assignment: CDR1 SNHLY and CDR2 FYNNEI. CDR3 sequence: CASSDSSSGMYEQYF. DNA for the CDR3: TGTGCCAGCAGTGATTCGTCTAGCGGGATGTACGAGCAGTACTTC. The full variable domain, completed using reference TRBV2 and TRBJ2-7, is EPEVTQTPSHQVTQMGQEVILRCVPISNHLYFYWYRQILGQKVEFLVSFYNNEISEKSEIFDDQFSVERPDGSNFTLKIRSTKLEDSAMYFCASSDSSSGMYEQYFGPGTRLTVT.

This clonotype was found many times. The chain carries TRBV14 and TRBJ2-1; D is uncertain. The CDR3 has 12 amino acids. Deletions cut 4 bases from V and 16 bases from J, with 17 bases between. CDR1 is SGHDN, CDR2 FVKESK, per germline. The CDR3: CASSPRGATVFF. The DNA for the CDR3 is TGTGCCAGCAGCCCCCGTGGAGCTACCGTCTTCTTC. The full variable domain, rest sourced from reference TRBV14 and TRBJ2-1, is EAGVTQFPSHSVIEKGQTVTLRCDPISGHDNLYWYRRVMGKEIKFLLHFVKESKQDESGMPNNRFLAERTGGTYSTLKVQPAELEDSGVYFCASSPRGATVFFGPGTRLTVL.

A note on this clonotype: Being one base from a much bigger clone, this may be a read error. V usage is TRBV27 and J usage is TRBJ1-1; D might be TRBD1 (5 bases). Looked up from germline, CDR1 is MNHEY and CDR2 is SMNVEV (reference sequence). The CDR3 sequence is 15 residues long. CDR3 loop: CASSFSGSISAEALF. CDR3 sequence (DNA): TGTGCCAGCAGTTTTTCAGGGAGTATCTCCGCTGAAGCTCTCTTT.

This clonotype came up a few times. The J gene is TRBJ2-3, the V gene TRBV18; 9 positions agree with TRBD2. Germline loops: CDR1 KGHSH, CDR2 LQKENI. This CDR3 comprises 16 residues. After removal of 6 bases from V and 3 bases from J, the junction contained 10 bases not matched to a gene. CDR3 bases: TGTGCCAGCTCTCCTATAGCGGGAGTCGGGACAGATACGCAGTATTTT. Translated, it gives CASSPIAGVGTDTQYF.

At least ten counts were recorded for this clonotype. CDR3 loop: CAWRSGYSGANVLTF. CDR3 nucleotide sequence: TGTGCCTGGAGGAGCGGTTACTCTGGGGCCAACGTCCTGACTTTC. This chain links TRBV30 with TRBJ2-6, with D possibly TRBD2 on 5 matching bases. The CDR3 is 15 amino acids. The V gene lost 3 bases and the J gene lost 0 bases, with 9 bases spanning the gap. CDR1 is GTSNPN, CDR2 SVGIG, per germline (reference sequence).

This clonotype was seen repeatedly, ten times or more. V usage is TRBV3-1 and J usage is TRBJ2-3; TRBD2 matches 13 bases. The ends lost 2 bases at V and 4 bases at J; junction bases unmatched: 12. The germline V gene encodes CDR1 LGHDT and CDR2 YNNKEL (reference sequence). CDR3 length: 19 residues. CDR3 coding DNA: TGTGCCAGCAGCCAAATCCCTTTGACTAGCGGGAGGTTCTCAGATACGCAGTATTTT. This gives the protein CASSQIPLTSGRFSDTQYF.

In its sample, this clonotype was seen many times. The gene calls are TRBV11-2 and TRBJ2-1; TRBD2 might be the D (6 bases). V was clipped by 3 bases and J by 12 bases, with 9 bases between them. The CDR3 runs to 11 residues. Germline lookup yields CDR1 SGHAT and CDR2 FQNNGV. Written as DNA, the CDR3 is TGTGCCAGCAGCTTGGGGGGTACGCAGTTCTTC. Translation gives CASSLGGTQFF.

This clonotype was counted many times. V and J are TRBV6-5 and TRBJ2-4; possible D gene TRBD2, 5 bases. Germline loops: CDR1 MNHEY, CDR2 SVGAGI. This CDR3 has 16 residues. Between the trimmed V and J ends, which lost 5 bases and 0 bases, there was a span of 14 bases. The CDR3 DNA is TGTGCCAGCAGTCCCGGGGAATTCATAGCCAAAAACATTCAGTACTTC. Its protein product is CASSPGEFIAKNIQYF.

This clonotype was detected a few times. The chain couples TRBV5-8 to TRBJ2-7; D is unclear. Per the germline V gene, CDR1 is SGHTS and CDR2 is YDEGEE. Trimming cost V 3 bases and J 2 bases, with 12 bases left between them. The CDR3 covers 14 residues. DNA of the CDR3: TGTGCCAGCAGCTCCCAGGCTGCGACCTACGAGCAGTACTTC. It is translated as CASSSQAATYEQYF.

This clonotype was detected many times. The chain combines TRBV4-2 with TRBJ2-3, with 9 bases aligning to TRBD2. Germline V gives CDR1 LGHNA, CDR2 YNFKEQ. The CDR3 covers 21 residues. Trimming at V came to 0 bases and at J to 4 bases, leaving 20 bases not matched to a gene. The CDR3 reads CASSQEQSGTSYIRAADTQYF. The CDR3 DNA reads TGTGCCAGCAGCCAAGAACAATCAGGGACTAGCTACATCCGAGCCGCAGATACGCAGTATTTT.

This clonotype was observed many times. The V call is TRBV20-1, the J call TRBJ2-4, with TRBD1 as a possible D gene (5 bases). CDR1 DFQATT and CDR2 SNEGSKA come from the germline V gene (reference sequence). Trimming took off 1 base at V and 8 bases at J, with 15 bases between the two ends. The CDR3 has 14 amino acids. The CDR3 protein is CSARGPFLGDIQYF. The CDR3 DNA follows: TGCAGTGCTAGAGGTCCATTCCTAGGGGACATTCAGTACTTC.

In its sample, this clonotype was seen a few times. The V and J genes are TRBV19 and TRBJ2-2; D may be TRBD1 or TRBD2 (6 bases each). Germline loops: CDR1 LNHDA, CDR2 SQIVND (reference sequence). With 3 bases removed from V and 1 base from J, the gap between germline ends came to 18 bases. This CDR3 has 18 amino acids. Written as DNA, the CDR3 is TGTGCCAGTAGTATCTTCGTCGGGGGCCCTTTGAACACCGGGGAGCTGTTTTTT. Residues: CASSIFVGGPLNTGELFF.

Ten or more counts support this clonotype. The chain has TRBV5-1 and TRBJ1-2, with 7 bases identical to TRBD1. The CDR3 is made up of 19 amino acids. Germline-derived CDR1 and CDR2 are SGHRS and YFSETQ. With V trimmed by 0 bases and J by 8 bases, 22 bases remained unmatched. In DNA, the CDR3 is TGCGCCAGCAGCTTGGAAGTTGACAGGGCCCCATCTCTCGCCCGCGGCTACACCTTC. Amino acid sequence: CASSLEVDRAPSLARGYTF. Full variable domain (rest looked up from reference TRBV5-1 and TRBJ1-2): KAGVTQTPRYLIKTRGQQVTLSCSPISGHRSVSWYQQTPGQGLQFLFEYFSETQRNKGNFPGRFSGRQFSNSRSEMNVSTLELGDSALYLCASSLEVDRAPSLARGYTFGSGTRLTVV.

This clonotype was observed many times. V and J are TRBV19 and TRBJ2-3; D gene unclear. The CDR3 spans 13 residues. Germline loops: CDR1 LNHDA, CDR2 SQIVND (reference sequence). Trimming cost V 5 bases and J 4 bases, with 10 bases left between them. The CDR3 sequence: CASSSGGADTQYF. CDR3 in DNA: TGTGCCAGTAGTTCGGGCGGCGCAGATACGCAGTATTTT.

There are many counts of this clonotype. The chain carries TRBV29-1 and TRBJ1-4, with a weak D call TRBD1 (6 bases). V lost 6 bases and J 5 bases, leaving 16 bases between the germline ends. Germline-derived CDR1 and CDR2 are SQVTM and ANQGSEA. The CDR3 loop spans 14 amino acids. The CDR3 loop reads CSVGEDSENEKLFF. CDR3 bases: TGCAGCGTGGGGGAGGACAGCGAAAATGAAAAACTGTTTTTT.